These 23 T cell receptor beta chains came from one sample sequenced in a study of blood T cell repertoires in COVID-19 (dated by TCRdb to 2018 to 2020). The library was obtained by the immunoSEQ multiplex PCR assay. TCRdb took over this immuneACCESS table, retaining in-frame rearrangements with V and J assigned. Such tables are incomplete; in checked studies, under half of the missing clones stem from an unresolved V gene, and the remainder is unexplained. The sample table shows some 110,000 clones, and 86% are seen once. Approximately 8% of the sample comes from the top ten. What was sequenced was peripheral blood. The receptor set was obtained from a man aged 70 or older who had recovered from COVID-19.

V usage is TRBV4-3 and J usage is TRBJ2-7; D is perhaps TRBD2 (6 bases). The CDR3 is 16 residues long. Per the germline V gene, CDR1 is LGHNA and CDR2 is YSLEER. Trimming took 1 base from V and 3 from J, leaving 16 bases between them. CDR3 region: CASSQGATSPFYEQYF. The CDR3 DNA reads as TGCGCCAGCAGCCAAGGGGCGACTAGTCCTTTCTACGAGCAGTACTTC.

On this clone: The sample carries other DNA sequences with the same CDR3. The chain joins TRBV5-1 to TRBJ1-3, with no clear D. The germline gives CDR1 SGHRS, CDR2 YFSETQ. The CDR3 runs to 14 residues. V was cut by 0 bases and J by 3 bases, with 7 bases left in between. As DNA, the CDR3 is TGCGCCAGCAGCTTGGGAGGGAGTGGAAACACCATATATTTT. Residues: CASSLGGSGNTIYF.

The chain links TRBV5-1 to TRBJ2-5; D possibly corresponds to TRBD2 (5 bases). The CDR3 length is 13 residues. Germline V gene sequence: CDR1 SGHRS, CDR2 YFSETQ. V lost 4 bases and J lost 3, with 10 bases in between. CDR3 loop: CASSLPGEETQYF. Written as DNA, the CDR3 is TGCGCCAGCAGCCTCCCCGGGGAAGAGACCCAGTACTTC.

This chain connects TRBV10-1 to TRBJ1-3; D perhaps matches TRBD1 (6 bases). Trimming removed 0 bases at V and 0 bases at J, with 12 bases between. The CDR3 is 17 amino acids. Germline values: CDR1 WNHNN, CDR2 SYGVQD (reference sequence). CDR3 bases: TGCGCCAGCAGTGAGTCGGATGGGGACACCTCTGGAAACACCATATATTTT. Protein sequence: CASSESDGDTSGNTIYF.

The gene calls are TRBV6-6 and TRBJ2-1; tentatively, D is TRBD2 (6 bases). V lost 6 bases and J lost 7, with 10 bases in between. This CDR3 is 12 amino acids long. The V gene's germline CDR1 is MNHNY and CDR2 SVGAGI (reference sequence). The CDR3 loop reads CASSQTSNEQFF. The CDR3 nucleotides are TGTGCCAGCAGCCAGACTAGTAATGAGCAGTTCTTC.

The rearrangement links TRBV5-4 to TRBJ2-5, with a tentative D call TRBD2 (5 bases). The CDR3 runs 14 residues. Between the trimmed V and J ends, which lost 5 bases and 5 bases, there was a span of 16 bases. CDR1 SGHNT and CDR2 YYREEE come from the germline V gene (reference sequence). The CDR3 DNA follows: TGTGCCAGCAGTCTGGTAGGGTCGGGGGAGACCCAGTACTTC. This encodes CASSLVGSGETQYF. The entire variable domain, with the rest obtained from reference TRBV5-4 and TRBJ2-5, is as follows: ETGVTQSPTHLIKTRGQQVTLRCSSQSGHNTVSWYQQALGQGPQFIFQYYREEENGRGNFPPRFSGLQFPNYSSELNVNALELDDSALYLCASSLVGSGETQYFGPGTRLLVL.

This chain uses TRBV5-1 with TRBJ1-2; 7 nucleotides agree with TRBD1. The CDR3 length is 15 residues. Per germline, CDR1 SGHRS and CDR2 YFSETQ. The J segment lost 6 bases and the V segment lost 6 bases, leaving 14 bases of the junction unmatched. The CDR3 nucleotides are TGCGCCAGCAACAGTCGACAGGGACTCTACGATGGCTACACCTTC. Its protein product is CASNSRQGLYDGYTF.

The V and J genes are TRBV5-1 and TRBJ2-5; D might be TRBD2 (5 bases). With 0 bases removed from V and 4 bases from J, the gap between germline ends came to 13 bases. Germline-derived CDR1 and CDR2 are SGHRS and YFSETQ. CDR3 length: 15 amino acids. This chain's CDR3 is CASSLGGAGGETQYF. The CDR3 coding sequence is TGCGCCAGCAGCTTGGGAGGTGCGGGCGGAGAGACCCAGTACTTC.

Worth noting for this clone: The sample contains more than one DNA sequence encoding this CDR3. V is TRBV5-1 and J is TRBJ1-6; no clear D gene. The V and J ends lost 0 bases and 4 bases respectively, with 5 bases between them. Germline CDR1 is SGHRS and CDR2 is YFSETQ. CDR3 length: 14 amino acids. CDR3 amino acids: CASSLGGYNSPLHF. Written as DNA, the CDR3 is TGCGCCAGCAGCTTGGGAGGGTATAATTCACCCCTCCACTTT.

The chain carries TRBV20-1 and TRBJ2-7; 7 bases are a match to TRBD1. This CDR3 has 14 amino acids. Losses at the gene ends were 3 bases for V and 3 bases for J; bases not matched to a gene: 8. Looked up from germline, CDR1 is DFQATT and CDR2 is SNEGSKA (reference sequence). This CDR3 reads CSASETGRNYEQYF. Here the CDR3 DNA reads TGCAGTGCTAGTGAGACAGGGCGTAACTACGAGCAGTACTTC.

The V call is TRBV10-3, the J call TRBJ1-1, with 7 bases lining up with TRBD1. J gave up 2 bases and V 5 bases, and 17 bases lay outside the gene matches. CDR1 and CDR2 (germline): ENHRY, SYGVKD. The CDR3 covers 18 residues. The CDR3 DNA reads as TGTGCCATCAGTAACCCAGGGGGGTTGGAGGGTAAAAACACTGAAGCTTTCTTT. Its protein is CAISNPGGLEGKNTEAFF.

V usage is TRBV3-1 (or the pseudogene TRBV3-2) and J usage is TRBJ2-2; a possible D gene is TRBD2 (6 bases). The CDR3 has 16 amino acids. The germline V gene has CDR1 LGHDT and CDR2 YNNKEL (reference sequence). V lost 0 bases to trimming and J lost 7 bases, with 15 bases between them. DNA of the CDR3: TGTGCCAGCAGCCAAGAGGAGGGTCGGGAGTTCGGGGAGCTGTTTTTT. As protein: CASSQEEGREFGELFF.

The V gene is TRBV6-2 or TRBV6-3, the J gene TRBJ2-1, with a tentative D call TRBD1 (5 bases). CDR3 length: 15 residues. V lost 3 bases and J 2 bases, leaving 11 bases between the germline ends. Germline assignment: CDR1 MNHEY and CDR2 SVGEGT. This CDR3 is CASSYQGIAYNEQFF. The CDR3 nucleotides are TGTGCCAGCAGTTATCAGGGAATCGCCTACAATGAGCAGTTCTTC.

The chain uses TRBV4-3 and TRBJ2-1; 10 bases fit TRBD2. Germline V lookup: CDR1 LGHNA, CDR2 YSLEER. The V segment lost 1 base and the J segment 10 bases; nucleotides outside the gene matches: 13. The CDR3 has 17 residues. DNA for the CDR3: TGCGCCAGCAGCCAAGCAATCCTTGGGCTAGCGGGAGTAGAGCAGTTCTTC. This sequence encodes CASSQAILGLAGVEQFF.

This chain links TRBV7-2 with TRBJ2-4, with no clear D. V was cut by 2 bases and J by 6 bases, with 8 bases left in between. Per germline, CDR1 SGHTA and CDR2 FQGNSA. CDR3 size: 13 residues. CDR3 sequence (DNA): TGTGCCAGCAGCTTAAATGGCAGAAACATTCAGTACTTC. It specifies CASSLNGRNIQYF.

This chain connects TRBV4-1 to TRBJ1-5; the match to TRBD1 covers 9 bases. The CDR3 has 15 residues. Germline V gene data show CDR1 as MGHRA and CDR2 as YSYEKL. V lost 4 bases, J lost 6 bases, and 7 bases stayed unmatched. The DNA of the CDR3 is TGCGCCAGCAGCCCTACCGGGACAGGGACTCAGCCCCAGCATTTT. Translated: CASSPTGTGTQPQHF.

The rearrangement joins TRBV9 to TRBJ1-2; perhaps TRBD1 as D (5 bases). The germline V gene encodes CDR1 SGDLS and CDR2 YYNGEE. This CDR3 has 13 residues. The V end lost 0 bases, the J end lost 6 bases, and 9 bases lay between the germline ends. CDR3 DNA: TGTGCCAGCAGCGTAGGTTGGACAAATGGCTACACCTTC. Protein sequence: CASSVGWTNGYTF.

The chain has TRBV6-1 and TRBJ1-2; the D is unclear. Trimming took 2 bases from V and 5 from J, leaving 3 bases between them. The germline CDR1 and CDR2 sequences are MNHNS and SASEGT. This CDR3 has 11 residues. CDR3 loop: CASSESYGYTF. The CDR3, as DNA: TGTGCCAGCAGTGAATCATATGGCTACACCTTC.

V and J are TRBV5-1 and TRBJ2-7; 8 bases map to TRBD2. The V gene's germline CDR1 is SGHRS and CDR2 YFSETQ. The CDR3 extends over 15 amino acids. V shed 0 bases and J 7 bases; nucleotides not matched to a gene: 9. CDR3 sequence: CASSLVTSGAGEQYF. CDR3 nucleotide sequence: TGCGCCAGCAGCTTGGTTACTAGCGGCGCGGGGGAGCAGTACTTC.

The gene calls are TRBV18 and TRBJ2-1; the match to TRBD2 covers 7 bases. This CDR3 comprises 14 residues. V lost 4 bases to trimming and J lost 6 bases; unmatched junction nucleotides: 6. CDR1 is KGHSH and CDR2 is LQKENI in the germline V gene. CDR3 sequence (DNA): TGTGCCAGCTCACGCGGACTAGTCTCCAATGAGCAGTTCTTC. Its translation: CASSRGLVSNEQFF.

The chain recombines TRBV2 with TRBJ1-4; D remains unclear. The CDR3 is made up of 12 amino acids. CDR1 and CDR2 from the germline V gene are SNHLY and FYNNEI. V was cut by 6 bases and J by 4 bases, with 6 bases left in between. The chain's CDR3 is CASRGDNEKLFF. The DNA of the CDR3 is TGTGCCAGCAGAGGAGATAATGAAAAACTGTTTTTT.

This clone was recorded once. The chain joins TRBV6-5 to TRBJ2-5; D perhaps matches TRBD1 (6 bases). The CDR3 sequence is 15 residues long. The germline V and J ends were trimmed by 1 base and 3 bases, with 12 bases remaining between them. CDR1 and CDR2 from the germline V gene are MNHEY and SVGAGI. The chain's CDR3 is CASSYWTPGEETQYF. For the CDR3, the DNA is TGTGCCAGCAGTTACTGGACTCCAGGGGAAGAGACCCAGTACTTC.

V and J are TRBV5-1 and TRBJ2-1, with TRBD2 matching 7 bases. After removal of 2 bases from V and 0 bases from J, the junction contained 8 bases not matched to a gene. Per the germline V gene, CDR1 is SGHRS and CDR2 is YFSETQ. The CDR3 runs to 17 residues. The CDR3: CASSLAGTTNSYNEQFF. CDR3 DNA: TGCGCCAGCAGCTTAGCCGGGACTACCAACTCCTACAATGAGCAGTTCTTC.